This T cell receptor (beta chain) came from a study of blood T cell repertoires in COVID-19. Study in general: T cells, B-cell-depleted T cells, or PBMCs provided the cDNA or gDNA that served as material.

Original analysis: Reference gene primers were amplified, and this amplification served to estimate nucleated cell counts. This table comes from immunoSEQ multiplex PCR, and its TCRdb copy is limited to in-frame clones, with some not included. D and trimming come from the DNA, and the V and J calls and clone size come from that table. The sample holds more than 25,000 clones, 65% to 90% seen once. The CDR3 spans 11 residues. V was clipped by 4 bases and J by 6 bases, with 6 bases between them. The germline V gene encodes CDR1 DFQATT and CDR2 SNEGSKA (reference sequence). Sequencing was performed on peripheral blood. The clonotype comes from a human donor in a cohort sampled during active COVID-19. This chain joins TRBV20-1 and TRBJ2-2; D is uncertain. CDR3 coding DNA: TGCAGTGCTATTCGCGCCGGGGAGCTGTTTTTT. Translated, it gives CSAIRAGELFF.